The source of this T cell receptor beta chain is a study of blood T cell repertoires in COVID-19 (dated by TCRdb to 2020 to 2022). A note on the overall study: The collaborator samples originated in the United States, Italy and Spain and spanned the acute and convalescent phases of COVID-19. The prospective study material was composed of cDNA or gDNA derived from T cells, B-cell-depleted T cells, or PBMCs. Deeply sampled blood TCRbeta repertoires from subjects exposed to, actively infected with, or recovered from COVID-19 were included in the dataset. A freely available public database, intended as a resource for researchers studying the immune response to SARS-CoV-2, is where the repertoires were released. The samples were drawn from the first 160 participants of the ongoing ImmuneRACE study and from 1,254 subjects provided by 6 global collaborators. The sample metadata nearly always contained a de-identified subject ID, COVID-19 status, age in years and sex. HLA class I and class II types, where available, came from metadata supplied by the sample provider rather than from assay-based typing. Summary of the overall study and its limitations: How much clinical and demographic metadata was included differed by source and by participant, and the metadata was provided uncurated.

In regard to this clone: No antigen is known for it. There are no base qualities to consult, and no much larger clone falls within one base.

TCRbeta CDR3 regions were amplified from genomic DNA using the immunoSEQ Assay, a bias-controlled multiplex PCR. The published analysis was carried out like this. Within the assay, amplification of reference gene primers was used to estimate how many nucleated cells each sample contained. To quantify the absolute abundance of each unique TCRbeta CDR3 rearrangement, sequence reads were collapsed and filtered. For each sample, productive Simpson clonality was calculated as the square root of Simpson's diversity index over productive rearrangements. TCRdb took this table from immuneACCESS and kept in-frame rearrangements with V and J called. Such tables lack part of the clones; where checked against another copy, unresolved V genes explain under half of the gap, and the rest is unexplained. V and J calls and clone size are copied from that table; D and trimming were computed from the DNA. The sample profile shows over 100,000 clones; about four fifths of them were found once. The leading ten clones occupy about 5% of the sample.

The collaborating institutions used their own protocols to collect whole blood in K2EDTA tubes. For TCRbeta analysis, collaborator samples were shipped as frozen whole blood, as isolated PBMCs, or as DNA extracted from either sample type. Relative to germline, V is 7 bases shorter and J is 10 bases shorter, with 22 bases between their ends. Measured from the cysteine to the phenylalanine, the CDR3 is 14 residues long. Kept here is only the CDR3 DNA, which spans 42 bases and is read in frame from base 1. Taken from the germline V gene (reference sequence), the CDR1 and CDR2 loops are LNHDA and SQIVND.

This clonotype was obtained from a woman in her seventies with acute or convalescent COVID-19. This sequence uses TRBV19 and TRBJ1-1, with TRBD1 tentatively as D gene (6 bases match). Specimen: peripheral blood. The bases are TGTGCCAGTAATGCGGGTGGACAGCCACGCTCAGCTTTCTTT. Translated, this gives CASNAGGQPRSAFF.